Listed here are 10 T cell receptor beta chains from one sample, sequenced in a study of regulatory T cells in long-lasting Graves disease (dated by TCRdb to the early 2020s). The time point label on this specimen signifies: newly diagnosed GD, antithyroid drugs for less than 3 months. For both TCR sequencing and RNA sequencing, RNA was extracted from PBMCs in TRIzol. The library was produced with multiplex PCR. For sequencing, an Illumina HiSeq 4000 was employed. TCR beta libraries were built with iRepertoire HTBI primers and Arm-PCR amplification of CDR3 regions. TCRdb reran the public reads through fastp at Q25 and MiXCR, keeping productive beta chains. Each CDR3 protein appears once, grouped with its most common genes and DNA. This sample lists about 450,000 distinct CDR3 sequences; 12% to 15% were detected once. The ten top clones hold around a sixth of the sample. These sequences were also reported in another study, on T cells in Graves' hyperthyroidism and ophthalmopathy.

Sequencing used peripheral blood mononuclear cells (PBMCs), obtained at new diagnosis, from a patient treated with antithyroid drugs. These receptors all stem from a woman aged 45-59 years with Graves disease. Donor details come from another sample of the same person, matched by shared clones.

This clonotype was observed a handful of times. This chain connects TRBV30 to TRBJ2-1; perhaps D is TRBD1 or TRBD2 (6 bases each). CDR1 and CDR2 from the germline V gene are GTSNPN and SVGIG (reference sequence). Trimming left V 1 base short and J 10 bases short, with 14 bases between. The length of the CDR3 is 13 residues. The CDR3 sequence: CAWSAGGRQEQFF. DNA of the CDR3: TGTGCCTGGAGTGCTGGGGGGCGACAGGAGCAGTTCTTC.

The V gene is TRBV7-9, the J gene TRBJ2-5; D gene ambiguous. Germline V gives CDR1 SEHNR, CDR2 FQNEAQ (reference sequence). The CDR3 has 17 amino acids. The V gene lost 5 bases and the J gene lost 1 base, with 20 bases spanning the gap. The chain's CDR3 is CASSPPLAHATQETQYF. As DNA, the CDR3 is TGTGCCAGCAGCCCCCCATTAGCCCACGCAACCCAAGAGACCCAGTACTTC.

In this sample, this clonotype turned up many times. The V call is TRBV6-2 or TRBV6-3, the J call TRBJ2-7; TRBD1 is a possible D gene (5 bases). Trimming shortened V by 2 bases and J by 6 bases, and 11 bases separated the two germline ends. This CDR3 is built from 13 residues. Germline V gives CDR1 MNHEY, CDR2 SVGEGT. CDR3 sequence (DNA): TGTGCCAGCAGTTACGCCCAGGGATCCGAGCAGTACTTC. This sequence encodes CASSYAQGSEQYF.

This chain joins TRBV30 and TRBJ2-3, with D perhaps TRBD2 (6 bases). This CDR3 spans 12 amino acids. Germline values: CDR1 GTSNPN, CDR2 SVGIG (reference sequence). V shed 1 base and J shed 4 bases, with 6 bases lying between them. CDR3 in amino acids: CAWSGGADTQYF. The CDR3 DNA reads TGTGCCTGGAGTGGGGGGGCAGATACGCAGTATTTT.

This clonotype was seen many times. The chain uses TRBV2 and TRBJ2-1; D unresolved. Per germline, CDR1 SNHLY and CDR2 FYNNEI. This CDR3 has 14 amino acids. Trimming cost V 2 bases and J 7 bases, with 12 bases left between them. In DNA form, the CDR3 reads TGTGCCAGCAGTGAATTCCCCGGTGGGAATGAGCAGTTCTTC. Its protein product is CASSEFPGGNEQFF.

This clonotype showed up many times. This chain uses TRBV24-1 with TRBJ1-2, with no clear D. Germline V gives CDR1 KGHDR, CDR2 SFDVKD. The CDR3 has 12 amino acids. Trimming pared 4 bases from V and 8 bases from J, leaving 10 bases between. The CDR3 nucleotides read TGTGCCACCAGTGACTTCACGGGAGGCTACACCTTC. This gives the protein CATSDFTGGYTF.

The chain carries TRBV10-2 and TRBJ2-7, with 8 bases matching TRBD1. V trimming: 2 bases; J trimming: 5 bases; junction bases outside the gene matches: 14. CDR3 length: 17 amino acids. Germline lookup yields CDR1 WSHSY and CDR2 SAAADI. CDR3 sequence: CASSEDRGGGIVDEQYF. CDR3 coding DNA: TGCGCCAGCAGTGAGGACAGGGGAGGTGGGATTGTGGACGAGCAGTACTTC.

Concerning this clonotype itself: Just one base apart from a much larger clone, this may be a read error. Without the conserved terminal phenylalanine or tryptophan, this CDR3 likely stems from a read error. V is TRBV11-2 and J is TRBJ2-3; the D gene is possibly TRBD2 (5 bases). This CDR3 region has 15 residues. Germline V gives CDR1 SGHAT, CDR2 FQNNGV. With 5 bases removed from V and 3 bases from J, the gap between germline ends came to 15 bases. The CDR3 DNA sequence: TGTGCCAGCAGCACCCCGTTGACGGGAACAGATACGCAGTATTGT. The encoded protein is CASSTPLTGTDTQYC.

This clonotype was seen repeatedly, ten times or more. The chain has TRBV12-5 and TRBJ1-1; D unresolved. The CDR3 is 17 residues long. Trimming took off 0 bases at V and 8 bases at J, with 22 bases between the two ends. Per the germline V gene, CDR1 is LGHNT and CDR2 is FRNRAP. The CDR3 DNA sequence: TGTGCTAGTGGTTTGGTAGTTTCCCCCGGACGGCCCGCGGAAGCTTTCTTT. Its protein is CASGLVVSPGRPAEAFF.

This clonotype was recorded a few times. The chain carries TRBV5-6 and TRBJ1-2; D unclear. This CDR3 comprises 13 residues. CDR1 is SGHDT and CDR2 is YYEEEE in the germline V gene. V gave up 5 bases and J gave up 6 bases, with 14 bases separating them. CDR3 amino acids: CASRPQEVNGYTF. The CDR3 nucleotides are TGTGCCAGCAGACCCCAGGAGGTCAATGGCTACACCTTC.